The clone carrying this T cell receptor beta chain was counted a few times. Repertoires were generated with immunoSEQ multiplex PCR, while TCRdb's copy carries only in-frame clones and drops some. This sample yields fewer than 250,000 clones, of which around 90% are seen a single time; approximately 1.6% belongs to the top ten. These data originate in a study of blood T cell repertoires in COVID-19. The V and J ends lost 7 bases and 0 bases respectively, with 13 bases between them. Germline CDR1 is MNHEY and CDR2 is SVGAGI. This CDR3 is 15 amino acids long. Sequencing input: peripheral blood. The V call is TRBV6-5, the J call TRBJ1-3, with D possibly matching TRBD1 (5 bases). The receptor comes from a man aged 65-85 years with acute or convalescent COVID-19. CDR3 sequence: CASTKQGLSGNTIYF. In DNA form, the CDR3 reads TGTGCCAGCACCAAGCAGGGCCTCTCTGGAAACACCATATATTTT.